This T cell receptor beta chain was sequenced during a study of Graves' ophthalmopathy and Graves' hyperthyroidism. Study-wide context: Being free of ophthalmopathy for 18 months of follow-up defined stable hyperthyroidism. General observations from the study: Blood also carried most expanded thyroid clonotypes exceeding 0.001 frequency. In separating ophthalmopathy from stable hyperthyroidism, a 13-signature model achieved 85% to 90% sensitivity and around 80% specificity.

Regarding this clonotype: Its matching antigen is unknown.

With V trimmed by 5 bases and J by 5 bases, 7 bases remained unmatched. CDR3 length: 16 amino acids. Germline values: CDR1 SGHTA, CDR2 FQGNSA. The TCR beta CDR3 regions underwent amplification from RNA transcripts. The workflow started with a first-round RT-PCR run with HTBI primers and then moved on to a second-round multiplex PCR. Each CDR3 protein gets one entry after TCRdb re-called the multiplex PCR reads with MiXCR. The sample records some 1.1 million distinct CDR3 sequences, about two fifths being singletons. This chain connects TRBV7-2 to TRBJ2-3, with TRBD2 matching 13 bases. The clonotype comes from an adult man with Graves' hyperthyroidism. Sample: peripheral blood or thyroid tissue (not recorded which). CDR3 loop: CASSPPTSGRGDTQYF. For the CDR3, the DNA is TGTGCCAGCAGCCCACCCACTAGCGGGAGGGGAGATACGCAGTATTTT.